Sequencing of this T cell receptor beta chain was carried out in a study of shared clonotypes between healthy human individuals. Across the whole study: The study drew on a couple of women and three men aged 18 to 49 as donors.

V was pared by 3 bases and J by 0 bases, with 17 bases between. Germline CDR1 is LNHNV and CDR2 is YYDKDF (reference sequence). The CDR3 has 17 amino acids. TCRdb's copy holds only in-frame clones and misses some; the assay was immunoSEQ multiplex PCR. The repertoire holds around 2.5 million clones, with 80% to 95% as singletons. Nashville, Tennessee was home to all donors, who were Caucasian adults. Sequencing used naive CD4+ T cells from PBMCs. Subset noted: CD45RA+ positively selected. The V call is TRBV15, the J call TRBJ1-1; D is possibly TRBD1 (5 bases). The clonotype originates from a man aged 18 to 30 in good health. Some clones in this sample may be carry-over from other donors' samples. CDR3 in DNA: TGTGCCACCAGCAGTCCTCACGGGGCCGCACTGAACACTGAAGCTTTCTTT. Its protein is CATSSPHGAALNTEAFF. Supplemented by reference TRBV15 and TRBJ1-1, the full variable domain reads DAMVIQNPRYQVTQFGKPVTLSCSQTLNHNVMYWYQQKSSQAPKLLFHYYDKDFNNEADTPDNFQSRRPNTSFCFLDIRSPGLGDTAMYLCATSSPHGAALNTEAFFGQGTRLTVV.